These 15 T cell receptor beta chains were all obtained from the same sample, sequenced in a study of T cell changes during pregnancy in multiple sclerosis. Data came from immunoSEQ multiplex PCR; TCRdb stores just in-frame clones and leaves some out. The sample has approximately 93,000 clones, 75% to 95% seen once; the top ten hold about 0.91%. The sequenced sample was peripheral blood, obtained before pregnancy. These receptors were taken from a female donor with multiple sclerosis, enrolled in a pregnancy study.

V is TRBV4-1 and J is TRBJ2-7; TRBD2 agrees at 10 bases. The germline V gene encodes CDR1 MGHRA and CDR2 YSYEKL. The CDR3 is 15 residues long. V dropped 4 bases and J dropped 0; count of bases not matched to a gene: 3. The CDR3 here is CASSPSGGASYEQYF. The CDR3 DNA reads as TGCGCCAGCAGCCCGAGCGGGGGGGCCTCCTACGAGCAGTACTTC.

The V gene is TRBV11-3, the J gene TRBJ2-7; TRBD1 matches at 7 bases. With 5 bases clipped from V and 6 bases from J, the junction kept 10 bases outside the gene matches. In germline, CDR1 is SGHNT, CDR2 YENEEA. This CDR3 comprises 14 residues. The CDR3 protein is CASSPGTEPFEQYF. The CDR3 DNA reads as TGTGCCAGCAGCCCCGGGACAGAGCCCTTCGAGCAGTACTTC. The entire variable domain, with the rest obtained from reference TRBV11-3 and TRBJ2-7, is as follows: EAGVVQSPRYKIIEKKQPVAFWCNPISGHNTLYWYLQNLGQGPELLIRYENEEAVDDSQLPKDRFSAERLKGVDSTLKIQPAELGDSAVYLCASSPGTEPFEQYFGPGTRLTVT.

This chain joins TRBV5-1 and TRBJ2-2, with 9 bases identical to TRBD1. CDR1 SGHRS and CDR2 YFSETQ come from the germline V gene. This CDR3 is built from 17 residues. V dropped 2 bases and J dropped 0; count of bases not matched to a gene: 5. The DNA of the CDR3 is TGCGCCAGCAGCTTAACGGGACAGGGCCCGAACACCGGGGAGCTGTTTTTT. Amino acid sequence: CASSLTGQGPNTGELFF. The complete variable domain, with remaining parts taken from reference TRBV5-1 and TRBJ2-2, reads KAGVTQTPRYLIKTRGQQVTLSCSPISGHRSVSWYQQTPGQGLQFLFEYFSETQRNKGNFPGRFSGRQFSNSRSEMNVSTLELGDSALYLCASSLTGQGPNTGELFFGEGSRLTVL.

The chain carries TRBV2 and TRBJ2-7; tentative D call: TRBD2 (6 bases). CDR3 size: 11 residues. Germline loops: CDR1 SNHLY, CDR2 FYNNEI. The V and J ends lost 6 bases and 9 bases respectively, with 12 bases between them. The CDR3 loop reads CASRGLLGQYF. CDR3 DNA: TGTGCCAGCAGGGGACTCCTCGGGCAGTACTTC. Together with reference TRBV2 and TRBJ2-7, the CDR3 gives the full variable domain: EPEVTQTPSHQVTQMGQEVILRCVPISNHLYFYWYRQILGQKVEFLVSFYNNEISEKSEIFDDQFSVERPDGSNFTLKIRSTKLEDSAMYFCASRGLLGQYFGPGTRLTVT.

The chain carries TRBV7-2 and TRBJ1-2, with D uncertain. Germline values: CDR1 SGHTA, CDR2 FQGNSA. Trimming pared 4 bases from V and 8 bases from J, leaving 14 bases between. This CDR3 contains 13 residues. Written as DNA, the CDR3 is TGTGCCAGCAGCTCCGGGATGGAGTTAGGCTACACCTTC. This codes for CASSSGMELGYTF.

The chain has TRBV5-1 and TRBJ2-7, with D possibly TRBD1 on 5 matching bases. CDR1 and CDR2 (germline): SGHRS, YFSETQ. V was pared by 3 bases and J by 3 bases, with 10 bases between. This CDR3 comprises 13 residues. CDR3 bases: TGCGCCAGCAGCTCCAGGGAAGTCTACGAGCAGTACTTC. Amino acids: CASSSREVYEQYF.

This chain connects TRBV9 to TRBJ2-1, with 12 bases identical to TRBD2. V dropped 3 bases and J dropped 6; count of bases not matched to a gene: 13. This CDR3 is 18 amino acids long. CDR1 is SGDLS and CDR2 is YYNGEE in the germline V gene. The DNA for the CDR3 is TGTGCCAGCAGCGCAACCTGGCTAGCGGGAGGGCCTAGCAATGAGCAGTTCTTC. Its protein is CASSATWLAGGPSNEQFF. The full variable domain, rest sourced from reference TRBV9 and TRBJ2-1, is DSGVTQTPKHLITATGQRVTLRCSPRSGDLSVYWYQQSLDQGLQFLIQYYNGEERAKGNILERFSAQQFPDLHSELNLSSLELGDSALYFCASSATWLAGGPSNEQFFGPGTRLTVL.

The chain joins TRBV28 to TRBJ1-2; D gene uncertain. Per the germline V gene, CDR1 is MDHEN and CDR2 is SYDVKM. V was pared by 6 bases and J by 0 bases, with 8 bases between. The CDR3 has 13 amino acids. The CDR3 sequence: CASSPRANYGYTF. In DNA form, the CDR3 reads TGTGCCAGCAGCCCAAGAGCTAACTATGGCTACACCTTC.

The chain joins TRBV2 to TRBJ2-5; weak D call: TRBD1 (6 bases). The CDR3 totals 17 residues. V lost 7 bases, J lost 2 bases, and 23 bases lay in between. From germline, CDR1 is SNHLY and CDR2 FYNNEI. The DNA for the CDR3 is TGTGCCAGCACCCCTATCACCCCGGGACAACCACAAGAGACCCAGTACTTC. Its protein product is CASTPITPGQPQETQYF.

The chain joins TRBV28 to TRBJ1-2, with unresolved D. Germline assignment: CDR1 MDHEN and CDR2 SYDVKM. V gave up 7 bases and J gave up 3 bases, with 15 bases separating them. CDR3 size: 14 residues. DNA for the CDR3: TGTGCCAGCATCCCGGAGGGAAGGGACTATGGCTACACCTTC. Its translation: CASIPEGRDYGYTF.

In its sample, this clone was seen once. The chain links TRBV7-3 to TRBJ2-5; 7 bases map to TRBD1. Germline V gene sequence: CDR1 SGHTA, CDR2 FQGTGA. The J segment lost 5 bases and the V segment lost 5 bases, leaving 11 bases of the junction unmatched. The CDR3 has 15 amino acids. The CDR3 DNA sequence: TGTGCCAGCAGCCCGTCGAGGGGGCGAGTGGAGACCCAGTACTTC. It is translated as CASSPSRGRVETQYF.

The V gene is TRBV10-3, the J gene TRBJ2-1; 7 bases agree with TRBD2. CDR3 length equals 15 residues. V shed 7 bases and J 2 bases; nucleotides not matched to a gene: 8. Germline V gene data show CDR1 as ENHRY and CDR2 as SYGVKD. CDR3: CAITPSGETYNEQFF. The CDR3 DNA is TGTGCCATCACCCCTAGCGGAGAAACCTACAATGAGCAGTTCTTC.

This chain uses TRBV7-3 with TRBJ2-5; TRBD2 agrees at 12 bases. CDR3 length: 17 amino acids. Trimming cost V 6 bases and J 5 bases; bases outside gene matches: 13. Germline V gives CDR1 SGHTA, CDR2 FQGTGA. CDR3 nucleotide sequence: TGTGCCAGCAGTGCGGGACTAGCGGGTCCCGGAGGGGAGACCCAGTACTTC. It codes for CASSAGLAGPGGETQYF.

The V and J genes are TRBV7-3 and TRBJ2-3, with D maybe TRBD2 (5 bases). Germline V gives CDR1 SGHTA, CDR2 FQGTGA. V shed 5 bases and J shed 6 bases, with 18 bases lying between them. This CDR3 comprises 15 residues. Here the CDR3 reads CASSKSTSSMDTQYF. The CDR3 DNA follows: TGTGCCAGCAGCAAGAGCACTAGTTCAATGGATACGCAGTATTTT.

This clone was recorded once. The chain joins TRBV4-2 to TRBJ2-7, with D perhaps matching TRBD1 (6 bases). There are 15 residues in the CDR3. V lost 0 bases and J 6 bases, leaving 15 bases between the germline ends. The V gene's germline CDR1 is LGHNA and CDR2 YNFKEQ. The CDR3 region is CASSQDLTGSSEQYF. The CDR3, as DNA: TGTGCCAGCAGCCAAGATCTTACAGGGTCTAGCGAGCAGTACTTC.